Detailed here is one TCR beta chain. Amplification yielded TCR beta CDR3 regions, with RNA transcripts as the source. HTBI primers drove first-round RT-PCR of the TCR CDR3. TCRdb redid the calling of the multiplex PCR reads with MiXCR, one entry per CDR3 protein. The sample yields approximately 640,000 distinct CDR3 sequences, around 15% seen once. This sample is part of a study of T cells in Graves' hyperthyroidism and ophthalmopathy. Trimming removed 3 bases at V and 3 bases at J, with 19 bases between. The CDR3 consists of 17 residues. Germline CDR1 is MDHEN and CDR2 is SYDVKM. No ophthalmopathy progression within 18 months constituted stable Graves' hyperthyroidism. PBMCs were obtained from 10 ml fresh peripheral blood.

The specimen was blood. The chain joins TRBV28 to TRBJ2-3, with D perhaps matching TRBD1 (5 bases). The origin of this receptor is a middle-aged man with Graves' hyperthyroidism. Here the CDR3 DNA reads TGTGCCAGCAGTTTTGGGGCAGCGTGGGATAAGACAGATACGCAGTATTTT. It translates to CASSFGAAWDKTDTQYF.